These 10 T cell receptor beta chains share one sample of origin, sequenced in a study of control samples from healthy donors and cancer patients. Profiling relied on immunoSEQ multiplex PCR, and the TCRdb table lists in-frame clones only, not all of them. The data contain approximately 110,000 clones, about nine tenths of them singletons. The sequencing input was blood. These receptors all stem from a woman under 30 in good health.

This chain links TRBV19 with TRBJ1-1; 9 nucleotides match TRBD1. V was pared by 8 bases and J by 0 bases, with 4 bases of the junction left unmatched. Germline loops: CDR1 LNHDA, CDR2 SQIVND (reference sequence). This CDR3 contains 14 residues. The CDR3 region is CASGRDRVNTEAFF. In DNA form, the CDR3 reads TGTGCCAGTGGAAGGGACAGGGTGAACACTGAAGCTTTCTTT.

The rearrangement links TRBV3-1 (or the pseudogene TRBV3-2) to TRBJ2-7; 10 nucleotides align to TRBD2. From germline, CDR1 is LGHDT and CDR2 YNNKEL (reference sequence). This CDR3 region has 16 residues. Trimming at V came to 1 base and at J to 5 bases, leaving 8 bases not matched to a gene. The CDR3 DNA reads TGTGCCAGCAGCCAAGGGCTAGCGGGAGTAGCCCACGAGCAGTACTTC. It is translated as CASSQGLAGVAHEQYF.

The chain uses TRBV27 and TRBJ1-2; possible D gene TRBD1, 6 bases. Trimming shortened V by 4 bases and J by 1 base, and 10 bases separated the two germline ends. CDR3 length: 14 amino acids. In germline, CDR1 is MNHEY, CDR2 SMNVEV (reference sequence). This chain's CDR3 is CASSSGGLNYGYTF. The CDR3 DNA sequence: TGTGCCAGCAGTTCGGGGGGGCTTAACTATGGCTACACCTTC.

V and J are TRBV24-1 and TRBJ1-5, with 7 bases lining up with TRBD1. With 4 bases clipped from V and 7 bases from J, the junction kept 9 bases outside the gene matches. Germline-derived CDR1 and CDR2 are KGHDR and SFDVKD. The length of the CDR3 is 15 residues. The DNA for the CDR3 is TGTGCCACCAGTGAAGCCGGGACAGCGGGGCAGCCCCAGCATTTT. Its translation is CATSEAGTAGQPQHF.

This chain uses TRBV25-1 with TRBJ2-3; 8 bases are shared with TRBD1. Germline assignment: CDR1 MGHDK and CDR2 SYGVNS. V was pared by 6 bases and J by 2 bases, with 7 bases of the junction left unmatched. The CDR3 runs to 15 residues. The DNA for the CDR3 is TGTGCCAGCAGCAACCGGGACAGGTTCACAGATACGCAGTATTTT. Encoded protein: CASSNRDRFTDTQYF.

This sequence joins TRBV5-4 and TRBJ1-4; D is undetermined. Germline CDR1 SGHNT, CDR2 YYREEE (reference sequence). Trimming removed 4 bases at V and 2 bases at J, with 12 bases between. CDR3 size: 15 residues. The CDR3 reads CASSPSGATNEKLFF. For the CDR3, the DNA is TGTGCCAGCAGCCCCTCCGGAGCGACTAATGAAAAACTGTTTTTT.

This chain uses TRBV7-2 with TRBJ2-2; D remains unclear. The germline gives CDR1 SGHTA, CDR2 FQGNSA. The CDR3 has 15 residues. V gave up 3 bases and J gave up 6 bases, with 14 bases separating them. For the CDR3, the DNA is TGTGCCAGCAGCTTTTCGTCTCAGTGGGCCGGGGAGCTGTTTTTT. Residues: CASSFSSQWAGELFF.

V is TRBV28 and J is TRBJ1-1; the D gene is possibly TRBD1 (6 bases). The CDR3 is 16 residues long. CDR1 MDHEN and CDR2 SYDVKM come from the germline V gene. Trimming took off 6 bases at V and 14 bases at J, with 31 bases between the two ends. DNA for the CDR3: TGTGCCAGCAGCCTTCAGGCGGACAGTTTGGCAACCCTAATCTTCTTT. It specifies CASSLQADSLATLIFF.

Turning to this clone: The identical CDR3 is also encoded by other nucleotide sequences in the sample. The V call is TRBV5-6, the J call TRBJ1-2, with TRBD1 as a possible D gene (5 bases). Germline V gene lookup returns CDR1 SGHDT and CDR2 YYEEEE. V lost 0 bases and J lost 3, with 6 bases in between. The CDR3 has 13 amino acids. This CDR3 is CASSLGTHYGYTF. DNA for the CDR3: TGTGCCAGCAGCTTGGGGACACACTATGGCTACACCTTC.

This clone was seen just once. The CDR3 nucleotides are TGTGCCAGCAGCTTAGCGTCTAGCGGGGCCTACGAGCAGTACTTC. Its translation: CASSLASSGAYEQYF. The V call is TRBV7-2, the J call TRBJ2-7; TRBD2 matches at 9 bases. V lost 0 bases, J lost 2 bases, and 2 bases stayed unmatched. The CDR3 is 15 amino acids. CDR1 SGHTA and CDR2 FQGNSA come from the germline V gene.